Presented here are 21 T cell receptor beta chains from one specimen sequenced in a study of blood T cell repertoires in COVID-19. The assay was immunoSEQ multiplex PCR, and TCRdb's table has in-frame clones only and misses some. Of 200,000 or so clones in the sample, about 88% were seen once. Sequencing input: PBMCs or T cells enriched from blood (not recorded which). The receptors shown here come from a woman aged 25 to 39 who had recovered from COVID-19.

This chain connects TRBV6-2 or TRBV6-3 to TRBJ2-2; 9 bases match TRBD2. This CDR3 has 17 residues. Unmatched junction bases numbered 4, after V lost 2 bases and J lost 0 bases. Germline loops: CDR1 MNHEY, CDR2 SVGEGT. The CDR3 sequence: CASSYPASGANTGELFF. The CDR3 DNA follows: TGTGCCAGCAGTTACCCCGCTAGCGGGGCGAACACCGGGGAGCTGTTTTTT.

This rearrangement joins TRBV19 to TRBJ2-7; D possibly corresponds to TRBD1 (5 bases). V was trimmed by 4 bases and J by 1 base, leaving 11 bases between them. The CDR3 length is 14 residues. CDR1 and CDR2 (germline): LNHDA, SQIVND (reference sequence). CDR3 amino acids: CASSKSGSSYEQYF. The CDR3 coding sequence is TGTGCCAGTAGTAAATCAGGGTCATCCTACGAGCAGTACTTC.

This clone appeared a single time. The chain carries TRBV18 and TRBJ2-5; 7 nucleotides align to TRBD1. In germline, CDR1 is KGHSH, CDR2 LQKENI. The CDR3 extends over 14 amino acids. Trimming at V came to 3 bases and at J to 5 bases, leaving 6 bases not matched to a gene. The CDR3 DNA sequence: TGTGCCAGCTCACCTTCCGACAGGGCTGAGACCCAGTACTTC. Its translation is CASSPSDRAETQYF.

The chain has TRBV3-1 (or the pseudogene TRBV3-2) and TRBJ1-2; D is perhaps TRBD1 (5 bases). Between the trimmed V and J ends, which lost 4 bases and 5 bases, there was a span of 11 bases. The CDR3 is 13 residues long. Per the germline V gene, CDR1 is LGHDT and CDR2 is YNNKEL (reference sequence). DNA of the CDR3: TGTGCCAGCAGCCGGAGGGACCAATATGGCTACACCTTC. Its translation: CASSRRDQYGYTF.

The chain employs TRBV5-1 and TRBJ1-2, with D possibly being TRBD1 (5 bases). Per germline, CDR1 SGHRS and CDR2 YFSETQ. With 4 bases removed from V and 3 bases from J, the gap between germline ends came to 13 bases. CDR3 size: 14 residues. CDR3 residues: CASSLTDRYYGYTF. The CDR3 DNA is TGCGCCAGCAGCCTAACCGACAGATACTATGGCTACACCTTC.

This clone was counted once. The chain combines TRBV19 with TRBJ1-6; D uncertain. Germline V gene data show CDR1 as LNHDA and CDR2 as SQIVND (reference sequence). V lost 3 bases and J lost 6, with 6 bases in between. This CDR3 has 13 residues. CDR3 nucleotides: TGTGCCAGTAGTATGGACTTTAATTCACCCCTCCACTTT. Protein product: CASSMDFNSPLHF.

The chain carries TRBV5-1 and TRBJ2-6; D is possibly TRBD1 (6 bases). The CDR3 consists of 17 residues. From germline, CDR1 is SGHRS and CDR2 YFSETQ. Trimming shortened V by 0 bases and J by 2 bases, and 12 bases separated the two germline ends. CDR3 DNA: TGCGCCAGCAGCTTGGGTATTACAGGGCCTGGGGCCAACGTCCTGACTTTC. Translating gives CASSLGITGPGANVLTF.

The chain couples TRBV4-3 to TRBJ2-1; D is unclear. The CDR3 length is 19 residues. Looked up from germline, CDR1 is LGHNA and CDR2 is YSLEER. Trimming took off 0 bases at V and 0 bases at J, with 18 bases between the two ends. The CDR3 DNA sequence: TGCGCCAGCAGCCAAGATTTGGTCTCATATTTGAGCTCCTACAATGAGCAGTTCTTC. Its protein is CASSQDLVSYLSSYNEQFF.

The chain couples TRBV18 to TRBJ2-2; 9 bases are a match to TRBD2. The ends lost 3 bases at V and 2 bases at J; junction bases unmatched: 4. Germline-derived CDR1 and CDR2 are KGHSH and LQKENI. This CDR3 spans 16 amino acids. The chain's CDR3 is CASSPLTSGNTGELFF. The CDR3 DNA sequence: TGTGCCAGCTCACCCCTGACTAGCGGAAACACCGGGGAGCTGTTTTTT.

V usage is TRBV28 and J usage is TRBJ1-2; no reliable D call. Germline CDR1 is MDHEN and CDR2 is SYDVKM. The CDR3 sequence is 14 residues long. V shed 7 bases and J shed 5 bases, with 17 bases lying between them. The CDR3 spells CASTPSGVFYGYTF. The CDR3 bases are TGTGCCAGCACCCCCAGCGGGGTATTTTATGGCTACACCTTC.

This clone has more than one count but fewer than ten. This chain joins TRBV5-1 and TRBJ2-7; 10 positions agree with TRBD1. V dropped 0 bases and J dropped 0; count of bases not matched to a gene: 3. Germline values: CDR1 SGHRS, CDR2 YFSETQ. The CDR3 consists of 16 residues. As DNA, the CDR3 is TGCGCCAGCAGCTTGGCGGGACAGGGGTCCTCCTACGAGCAGTACTTC. Translating gives CASSLAGQGSSYEQYF.

V is TRBV5-1 and J is TRBJ1-1; TRBD1 is a possible D gene (5 bases). V lost 0 bases and J 0 bases, leaving 9 bases between the germline ends. This CDR3 contains 15 residues. Looked up from germline, CDR1 is SGHRS and CDR2 is YFSETQ. CDR3 loop: CASSLAGGMNTEAFF. CDR3 in DNA: TGCGCCAGCAGCTTGGCCGGGGGAATGAACACTGAAGCTTTCTTT.

The J gene is TRBJ1-2, the V gene TRBV5-4, with TRBD1 matching 7 bases. CDR1 and CDR2 from the germline V gene are SGHNT and YYREEE (reference sequence). The CDR3 covers 15 residues. V lost 4 bases and J lost 3; bases outside the gene matches: 9. DNA for the CDR3: TGTGCCAGCAGCGAGACAGGGAGAGGTGACTATGGCTACACCTTC. Amino acids: CASSETGRGDYGYTF.

The chain employs TRBV19 and TRBJ2-7, with TRBD1 matching 8 bases. The ends lost 6 bases at V and 7 bases at J; junction bases unmatched: 8. This CDR3 has 13 residues. Germline assignment: CDR1 LNHDA and CDR2 SQIVND (reference sequence). The CDR3 spells CASSDQGAWEQYF. Here the CDR3 DNA reads TGTGCCAGTAGCGACCAGGGGGCTTGGGAGCAGTACTTC.

The chain links TRBV2 to TRBJ1-6; D is undetermined. Deletions cut 6 bases from V and 0 bases from J, with 9 bases between. This CDR3 has 15 residues. The germline V gene encodes CDR1 SNHLY and CDR2 FYNNEI. The CDR3 nucleotides are TGTGCCAGCAGATTGGGCAGCTCCTATAATTCACCCCTCCACTTT. Translated, it gives CASRLGSSYNSPLHF.

For this clone: Within the sample, other DNA sequences also encode this same CDR3. The CDR3 region has the DNA TGTGCCAGCAGCCCGGGACTGGGGGAGACCCAGTACTTC. Its translation: CASSPGLGETQYF. The chain combines TRBV7-2 with TRBJ2-5; D is possibly TRBD2 (6 bases). The CDR3 is 13 residues long. The germline V and J ends were trimmed by 5 bases and 5 bases, with 12 bases remaining between them. Looked up from germline, CDR1 is SGHTA and CDR2 is FQGNSA.

CDR3 loop: CASSPRTGFYGYTF. In DNA, the CDR3 is TGTGCCAGCTCACCCAGGACAGGGTTCTATGGCTACACCTTC. This chain connects TRBV18 to TRBJ1-2, with TRBD1 matching 8 bases. In germline, CDR1 is KGHSH, CDR2 LQKENI. The CDR3 sequence is 14 residues long. With 3 bases clipped from V and 4 bases from J, the junction kept 4 bases outside the gene matches.

This chain connects TRBV3-1 (or the pseudogene TRBV3-2) to TRBJ1-6; D is uncertain. Trimming removed 1 base from V and 0 bases from J, with 7 bases in between. CDR3 length equals 16 residues. Germline CDR1 reads LGHDT; CDR2 reads YNNKEL (reference sequence). CDR3 sequence: CASSQGTFSYNSPLHF. For the CDR3, the DNA is TGTGCCAGCAGCCAAGGTACTTTCTCCTATAATTCACCCCTCCACTTT.

The rearrangement uses TRBV18 and TRBJ2-7, with D possibly being TRBD2 (6 bases). With 3 bases removed from V and 4 bases from J, the gap between germline ends came to 16 bases. The CDR3 runs to 15 residues. Germline V gene sequence: CDR1 KGHSH, CDR2 LQKENI. The CDR3 loop is CASSPSGLLGYEQYF. Written as DNA, the CDR3 is TGTGCCAGCTCACCTTCGGGACTCCTAGGGTACGAGCAGTACTTC.

This CDR3 reads CASSLAGPNEKLFF. CDR3 coding DNA: TGTGCCAGCAGCTTAGCGGGCCCTAATGAAAAACTGTTTTTT. The rearrangement uses TRBV7-2 and TRBJ1-4, with unresolved D. CDR1 and CDR2 (germline): SGHTA, FQGNSA. Trimming took off 0 bases at V and 3 bases at J, with 5 bases between the two ends. The CDR3 extends over 14 amino acids.

This sequence joins TRBV7-2 and TRBJ1-2; TRBD1 agrees at 10 bases. V shed 5 bases, J shed 8 bases, and the junction held 11 bases outside the gene matches. Germline loops: CDR1 SGHTA, CDR2 FQGNSA. The CDR3 is 15 residues long. The CDR3 reads CASSPIDRGRRGYTF. The CDR3 region has the DNA TGTGCCAGCAGCCCAATAGACAGGGGGCGTCGGGGCTACACCTTC.